This TCR beta chain was sequenced in a study of blood T cell repertoires in COVID-19. The CDR3 sequence is 16 residues long. Trimming removed 4 bases from V and 4 bases from J; junction bases left unmatched: 13. CDR1 is MDHEN, CDR2 SYDVKM, per germline. Per the original data handling: Reference gene primer amplification gave nucleated cell count estimates. Produced via immunoSEQ multiplex PCR; TCRdb's table is partial and in-frame only. V and J calls and clone size follow that table, whereas D and trimming were derived from the DNA. The sample contains roughly 290,000 clones, roughly 90% of which appear only once.

Input material: peripheral blood. This chain links TRBV28 with TRBJ2-7, with 7 bases matching TRBD2. The sequence was obtained from a young man with acute or convalescent COVID-19. For the CDR3, the DNA is TGTGCCAGCAGTTCCCCCCTGGGGGGGGGTTTTTACGAGCAGTACTTC. Encoded protein: CASSSPLGGGFYEQYF. Full variable domain (rest looked up from reference TRBV28 and TRBJ2-7): DVKVTQSSRYLVKRTGEKVFLECVQDMDHENMFWYRQDPGLGLRLIYFSYDVKMKEKGDIPEGYSVSREKKERFSLILESASTNQTSMYLCASSSPLGGGFYEQYFGPGTRLTVT.